Listed below are T cell receptor beta chains from one sample, sequenced in a study of blood T cell repertoires in COVID-19. Sequencing used immunoSEQ multiplex PCR; TCRdb keeps in-frame clones, though not all of them. The sample consists of under 80,000 clones, around 77% of them appearing once. Sample: peripheral blood. These receptors were taken from a man older than 75 with active or convalescent COVID-19. Each CDR3 is given with its conserved first and last residue. D genes are given only for firm matches. Clone size is given for some rows only: seen once, a few or many times, or a class if the clone is expanded.

d_gene: TRBD1
v_gene: TRBV3-1/TRBV3-2
j_gene: TRBJ1-2
len: 14
abundance: NA
CDR3nt: TGTGCCAGCAGCCAAGGACAGGGCGCGGATGGCTACACCTTC
CDR3aa: CASSQGQGADGYTF

d_gene: NA
v_gene: TRBV18
j_gene: TRBJ2-5
len: 14
abundance: NA
CDR3nt: TGTGCCAGCTCACCACCGTTACTAGCAGGGACCCAGTACTTC
CDR3aa: CASSPPLLAGTQYF

d_gene: TRBD1
v_gene: TRBV7-9
j_gene: TRBJ1-4
len: 18
abundance: NA
CDR3nt: TGTGCCAGCAGCCACCGGACAGGGTTGGTTGCAACTAATGAAAAACTGTTTTTT
CDR3aa: CASSHRTGLVATNEKLFF

d_gene: NA
v_gene: TRBV7-9
j_gene: TRBJ1-1
len: 14
abundance: NA
CDR3nt: TGTGCCAGCAGGGGTTCAGCGCTGAACACTGAAGCTTTCTTT
CDR3aa: CASRGSALNTEAFF

d_gene: NA
v_gene: TRBV2
j_gene: TRBJ1-6
len: 14
abundance: NA
CDR3nt: TGTGCCAGCTACGGCGGCAGAGAAAATTCACCCCTCCACTTT
CDR3aa: CASYGGRENSPLHF

d_gene: NA
v_gene: TRBV4-2
j_gene: TRBJ1-2
len: 17
abundance: medium-sized
CDR3nt: TGTGCCAGCAGCCAAGATTCCGCCGGGGGTGGGCAGTATGGCTACACCTTC
CDR3aa: CASSQDSAGGGQYGYTF

d_gene: TRBD1
v_gene: TRBV7-9
j_gene: TRBJ1-6
len: 15
abundance: NA
CDR3nt: TGTGCCAGCAGCTGGGGGACAGGACAAAATTCACCCCTCCACTTT
CDR3aa: CASSWGTGQNSPLHF

d_gene: TRBD1
v_gene: TRBV3-1/TRBV3-2
j_gene: TRBJ2-6
len: 19
abundance: many
CDR3nt: TGTGCCAGCAGCCAAGATCGGGGCAGGGGGCCCTCTGGGGCCAACGTCCTGACTTTC
CDR3aa: CASSQDRGRGPSGANVLTF

d_gene: TRBD1
v_gene: TRBV6-5
j_gene: TRBJ1-5
len: 14
abundance: NA
CDR3nt: TGTGCCAGCAGGGGGGACAGGGACAATCAGCCCCAGCATTTT
CDR3aa: CASRGDRDNQPQHF

d_gene: NA
v_gene: TRBV9
j_gene: TRBJ1-5
len: 13
abundance: NA
CDR3nt: TGTGCCAGCAGCACTTATAGCAATCAGCCCCAGCATTTT
CDR3aa: CASSTYSNQPQHF

d_gene: NA
v_gene: TRBV11-2
j_gene: TRBJ1-1
len: 15
abundance: NA
CDR3nt: TGTGCCAGCAGCGCGCACCAAGCACAGTGGGCTGAAGCTTTCTTT
CDR3aa: CASSAHQAQWAEAFF

d_gene: NA
v_gene: TRBV7-8
j_gene: TRBJ2-4
len: 14
abundance: NA
CDR3nt: TGTGCCAGCAGCTCAATGGCAGGGGTTAACATTCAGTACTTC
CDR3aa: CASSSMAGVNIQYF

d_gene: NA
v_gene: TRBV27
j_gene: TRBJ2-2
len: 11
abundance: NA
CDR3nt: TGTGCCAGCTACAAAACCGGGGAGCTGTTTTTT
CDR3aa: CASYKTGELFF

d_gene: TRBD1
v_gene: TRBV6-5
j_gene: TRBJ1-2
len: 15
abundance: NA
CDR3nt: TGTGCCAGCAGTACCTCCGGGACAGCTAACTATGGCTACACCTTC
CDR3aa: CASSTSGTANYGYTF

d_gene: NA
v_gene: TRBV10-3
j_gene: TRBJ2-2
len: 16
abundance: NA
CDR3nt: TGTGCCATCAGTGATAGAACGTCTCGGAACACCGGGGAGCTGTTTTTT
CDR3aa: CAISDRTSRNTGELFF

d_gene: NA
v_gene: TRBV7-9
j_gene: TRBJ1-3
len: 14
abundance: few
CDR3nt: TGTGCCAGCAGCTTACTTTACTCTGGAAACACCATATATTTT
CDR3aa: CASSLLYSGNTIYF

d_gene: TRBD2
v_gene: TRBV30
j_gene: TRBJ2-7
len: 14
abundance: NA
CDR3nt: TGTGCCTGCTCGACTAGCGTATATTCCTACGAGCAGTACTTC
CDR3aa: CACSTSVYSYEQYF

d_gene: TRBD1
v_gene: TRBV5-1
j_gene: TRBJ1-5
len: 16
abundance: NA
CDR3nt: TGCGCCAGCAGCTTGGACGGGACAGGGGCCGGTCAGCCCCAGCATTTT
CDR3aa: CASSLDGTGAGQPQHF

d_gene: TRBD2
v_gene: TRBV9
j_gene: TRBJ2-3
len: 14
abundance: few
CDR3nt: TGTGCCAGCAGCGCGCTAGCGGGAACAGATACGCAGTATTTT
CDR3aa: CASSALAGTDTQYF

d_gene: TRBD1
v_gene: TRBV25-1
j_gene: TRBJ2-2
len: 17
abundance: NA
CDR3nt: TGTGCCAGCAGTGAATTTTTGGGACAGCAAAACACCGGGGAGCTGTTTTTT
CDR3aa: CASSEFLGQQNTGELFF

d_gene: NA
v_gene: TRBV18
j_gene: TRBJ2-5
len: 16
abundance: NA
CDR3nt: TGTGCCAGCTCACCCATGCAGGTTGGGGAGTGGGAGACCCAGTACTTC
CDR3aa: CASSPMQVGEWETQYF

d_gene: TRBD2
v_gene: TRBV7-8
j_gene: TRBJ2-5
len: 17
abundance: NA
CDR3nt: TGTGCCAGCAGCTCAACACGGGGGGGGACCCATATAGGGGGCCAGTACTTC
CDR3aa: CASSSTRGGTHIGGQYF

d_gene: TRBD1
v_gene: TRBV6-5
j_gene: TRBJ1-1
len: 11
abundance: NA
CDR3nt: TGTGCCAGCAACAGACAGGGAATAGCTTTCTTT
CDR3aa: CASNRQGIAFF

d_gene: NA
v_gene: TRBV9
j_gene: TRBJ2-2
len: 15
abundance: NA
CDR3nt: TGTGCCAGCAGCGTAGTCGGGAGCGCACCCGGGGAGCTGTTTTTT
CDR3aa: CASSVVGSAPGELFF

d_gene: TRBD2
v_gene: TRBV27
j_gene: TRBJ2-1
len: 13
abundance: NA
CDR3nt: TGTGCCAGTAGGCCAGCGGGAGGCAATGAGCAGTTCTTC
CDR3aa: CASRPAGGNEQFF

d_gene: TRBD1
v_gene: TRBV9
j_gene: TRBJ1-6
len: 15
abundance: NA
CDR3nt: TGTGCCAGCAGCCCTTCGGGACAGGGGGGTTCACCCCTCCACTTT
CDR3aa: CASSPSGQGGSPLHF

d_gene: TRBD2
v_gene: TRBV3-1/TRBV3-2
j_gene: TRBJ2-1
len: 17
abundance: NA
CDR3nt: TGTGCCAGCAGCCAAGGGGGACTAGCAGACCGCTACAATGAGCAGTTCTTC
CDR3aa: CASSQGGLADRYNEQFF

d_gene: TRBD1
v_gene: TRBV6-5
j_gene: TRBJ2-7
len: 13
abundance: NA
CDR3nt: TGTGCCAGCCGAGCAGGGGGCGGAGGGATCCAGTACTTC
CDR3aa: CASRAGGGGIQYF

d_gene: NA
v_gene: TRBV2
j_gene: TRBJ2-3
len: 12
abundance: NA
CDR3nt: TGTGCCAGCAGTGATGAGGGAGATACGCAGTATTTT
CDR3aa: CASSDEGDTQYF

d_gene: NA
v_gene: TRBV7-2
j_gene: TRBJ1-6
len: 15
abundance: NA
CDR3nt: TGTGCCAGCAGCTTGGTGGCAGGGGAGAATTCACCCCTCCACTTT
CDR3aa: CASSLVAGENSPLHF

d_gene: TRBD1
v_gene: TRBV3-1/TRBV3-2
j_gene: TRBJ1-1
len: 15
abundance: NA
CDR3nt: TGTGCCAGCAGCCAAGGACAGGGACGAGGCACTGAAGCTTTCTTT
CDR3aa: CASSQGQGRGTEAFF

d_gene: NA
v_gene: TRBV7-8
j_gene: TRBJ2-3
len: 13
abundance: NA
CDR3nt: TGTGCCAGCAGCCGGGTCGGGACAGATACGCAGTATTTT
CDR3aa: CASSRVGTDTQYF

d_gene: NA
v_gene: TRBV18
j_gene: TRBJ2-7
len: 12
abundance: NA
CDR3nt: TGTGCCAGCTCGGACACCGACTACGAGCAGTACTTC
CDR3aa: CASSDTDYEQYF

d_gene: NA
v_gene: TRBV9
j_gene: TRBJ1-2
len: 13
abundance: once
CDR3nt: TGTGCCAGCAGCGCCGAACAGGGTTATGGCTACACCTTC
CDR3aa: CASSAEQGYGYTF

d_gene: NA
v_gene: TRBV19
j_gene: TRBJ2-2
len: 13
abundance: NA
CDR3nt: TGTGCCAGTTCCGACTTGAACACCGGGGAGCTGTTTTTT
CDR3aa: CASSDLNTGELFF

d_gene: NA
v_gene: TRBV3-1/TRBV3-2
j_gene: TRBJ2-7
len: 15
abundance: once
CDR3nt: TGTGCCAGCAGCCAAGAACTCCTACGCTCGTACGAGCAGTACTTC
CDR3aa: CASSQELLRSYEQYF